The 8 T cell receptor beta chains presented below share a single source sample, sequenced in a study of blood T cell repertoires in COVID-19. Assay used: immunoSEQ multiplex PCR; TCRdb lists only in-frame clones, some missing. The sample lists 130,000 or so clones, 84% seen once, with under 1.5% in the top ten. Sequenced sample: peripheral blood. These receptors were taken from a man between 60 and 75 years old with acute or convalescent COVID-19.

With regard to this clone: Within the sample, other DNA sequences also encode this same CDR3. The CDR3 bases are TGTGCCAGCAGTTTAAGGGGCTACGAGCAGTACTTC. It translates to CASSLRGYEQYF. The chain links TRBV27 to TRBJ2-7; a possible D gene is TRBD1 (5 bases). Trimming left V 2 bases short and J 3 bases short, with 5 bases between. The CDR3 consists of 12 residues. In germline, CDR1 is MNHEY, CDR2 SMNVEV (reference sequence).

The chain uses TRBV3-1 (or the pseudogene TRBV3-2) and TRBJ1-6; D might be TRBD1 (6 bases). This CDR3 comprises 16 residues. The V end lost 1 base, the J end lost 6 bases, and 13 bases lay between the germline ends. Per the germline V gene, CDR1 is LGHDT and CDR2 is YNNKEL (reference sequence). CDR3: CASSQVRGQANSPLHF. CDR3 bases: TGTGCCAGCAGCCAAGTGCGGGGGCAGGCTAATTCACCCCTCCACTTT.

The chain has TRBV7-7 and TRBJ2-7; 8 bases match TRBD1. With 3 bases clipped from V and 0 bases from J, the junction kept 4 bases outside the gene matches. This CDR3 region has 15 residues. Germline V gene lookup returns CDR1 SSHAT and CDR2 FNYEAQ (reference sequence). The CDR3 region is CASSFRQGRSYEQYF. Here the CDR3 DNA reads TGTGCCAGCAGCTTTAGACAGGGGCGCTCCTACGAGCAGTACTTC.

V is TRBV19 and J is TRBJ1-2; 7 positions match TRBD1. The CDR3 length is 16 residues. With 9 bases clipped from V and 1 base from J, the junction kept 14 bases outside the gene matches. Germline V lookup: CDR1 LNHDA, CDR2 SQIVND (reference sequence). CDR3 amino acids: CARALRTGAFNYGYTF. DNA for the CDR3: TGTGCCAGAGCCCTGAGGACAGGAGCCTTTAACTATGGCTACACCTTC.

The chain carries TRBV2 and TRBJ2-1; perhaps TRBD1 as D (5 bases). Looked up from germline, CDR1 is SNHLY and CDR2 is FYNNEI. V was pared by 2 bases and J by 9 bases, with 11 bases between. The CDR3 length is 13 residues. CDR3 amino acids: CASSELGVGEQFF. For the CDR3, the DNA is TGTGCCAGCAGTGAACTAGGGGTTGGTGAGCAGTTCTTC.

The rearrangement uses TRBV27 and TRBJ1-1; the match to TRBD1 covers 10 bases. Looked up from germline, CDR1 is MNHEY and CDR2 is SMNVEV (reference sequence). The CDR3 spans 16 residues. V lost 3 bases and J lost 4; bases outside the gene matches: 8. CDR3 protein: CASSFLGQGRSTEAFF. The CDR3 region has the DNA TGTGCCAGCAGTTTCCTGGGACAGGGGAGATCCACTGAAGCTTTCTTT.

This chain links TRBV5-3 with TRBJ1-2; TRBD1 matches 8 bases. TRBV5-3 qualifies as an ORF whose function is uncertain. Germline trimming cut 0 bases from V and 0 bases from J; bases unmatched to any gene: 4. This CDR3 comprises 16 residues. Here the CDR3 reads CARSLDTGGSNYGYTF. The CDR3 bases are TGTGCCAGAAGCTTGGATACAGGGGGATCTAACTATGGCTACACCTTC.

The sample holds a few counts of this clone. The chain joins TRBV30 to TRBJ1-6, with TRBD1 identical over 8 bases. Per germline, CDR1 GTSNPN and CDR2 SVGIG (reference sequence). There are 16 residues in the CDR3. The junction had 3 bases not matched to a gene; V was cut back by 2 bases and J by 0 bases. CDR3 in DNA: TGTGCCTGGAGTTGGGACAGGAGCTCCTATAATTCACCCCTCCACTTT. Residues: CAWSWDRSSYNSPLHF.